The 6 T cell receptor beta chains reported below all come from one sample, sequenced in a study of PD-1 blockade in mismatch repair-deficient tumors. Some clones are missing from TCRdb's copy, which holds only in-frame ones; the method was immunoSEQ multiplex PCR. The table shows some 120,000 clones, with about 88% occurring only once. Sequenced material: peripheral blood, taken 44 weeks after starting pembrolizumab. These receptors were obtained from an adult with mismatch repair-deficient cancer.

The chain recombines TRBV28 with TRBJ1-5, with 7 bases identical to TRBD1. V lost 5 bases to trimming and J lost 15 bases; unmatched junction nucleotides: 10. The CDR3 length is 12 residues. Germline V CDR1 and CDR2: MDHEN, SYDVKM. The CDR3 DNA follows: TGTGCCAGCAGTGCCGCAGGGGGGCGGATGCATTTT. This gives the protein CASSAAGGRMHF.

This chain joins TRBV7-9 and TRBJ1-4; D gene uncertain. The CDR3 extends over 13 amino acids. V was cut by 5 bases and J by 5 bases, with 9 bases left in between. Germline values: CDR1 SEHNR, CDR2 FQNEAQ (reference sequence). CDR3 sequence (DNA): TGTGCCAGCAGCCCCCGGACCAATGAAAAACTGTTTTTT. As protein: CASSPRTNEKLFF.

This clone has only a few counts. This chain links TRBV5-5 with TRBJ1-2; D unresolved. The CDR3 runs 13 residues. The germline gives CDR1 SGHKS, CDR2 YYEKEE (reference sequence). V was shortened by 4 bases and J by 3 bases, with 10 bases between the two germline ends. Here the CDR3 DNA reads TGTGCCAGCAGCGGTCAGGACGACTATGGCTACACCTTC. Its protein is CASSGQDDYGYTF.

This chain links TRBV11-2 with TRBJ2-7, with 13 bases lining up with TRBD2. CDR1 and CDR2 (germline): SGHAT, FQNNGV. With 3 bases clipped from V and 3 bases from J, the junction kept 2 bases outside the gene matches. There are 15 residues in the CDR3. CDR3 residues: CASSFRTSGSYEQYF. As DNA, the CDR3 is TGTGCCAGCAGCTTCCGGACTAGCGGGAGCTACGAGCAGTACTTC.

The chain couples TRBV5-4 to TRBJ2-7; the D is unclear. Trimming shortened V by 6 bases and J by 0 bases, and 16 bases separated the two germline ends. Germline V lookup: CDR1 SGHNT, CDR2 YYREEE (reference sequence). CDR3 length equals 15 residues. The CDR3 region is CASTGIEFSSYEQYF. As DNA, the CDR3 is TGTGCCAGCACTGGAATAGAGTTCAGCTCCTACGAGCAGTACTTC. The full variable domain, in which reference TRBV5-4 and TRBJ2-7 provide the parts outside the CDR3, is ETGVTQSPTHLIKTRGQQVTLRCSSQSGHNTVSWYQQALGQGPQFIFQYYREEENGRGNFPPRFSGLQFPNYSSELNVNALELDDSALYLCASTGIEFSSYEQYFGPGTRLTVT.

The chain carries TRBV19 and TRBJ2-1; 7 bases are a match to TRBD1. J lost 2 bases, V lost 6 bases, and 7 bases had no gene match. The CDR3 length is 15 residues. The V gene's germline CDR1 is LNHDA and CDR2 SQIVND (reference sequence). Here the CDR3 reads CASRVWTGAYNEQFF. The CDR3 DNA is TGTGCCAGTAGAGTATGGACAGGCGCCTACAATGAGCAGTTCTTC.